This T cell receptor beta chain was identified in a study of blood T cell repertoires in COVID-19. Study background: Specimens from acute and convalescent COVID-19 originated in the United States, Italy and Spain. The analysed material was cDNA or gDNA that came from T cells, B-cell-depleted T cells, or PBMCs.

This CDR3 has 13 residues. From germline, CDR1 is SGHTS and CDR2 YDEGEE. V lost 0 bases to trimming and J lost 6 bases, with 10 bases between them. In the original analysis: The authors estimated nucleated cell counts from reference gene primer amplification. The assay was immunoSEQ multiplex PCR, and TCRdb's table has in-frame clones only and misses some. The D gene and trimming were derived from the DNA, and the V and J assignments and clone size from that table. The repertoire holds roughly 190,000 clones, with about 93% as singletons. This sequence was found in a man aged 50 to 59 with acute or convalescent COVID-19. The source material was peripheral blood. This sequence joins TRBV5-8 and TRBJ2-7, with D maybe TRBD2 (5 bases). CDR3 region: CASSLEAAAEQYV. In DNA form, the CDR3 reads TGTGCCAGCAGCTTGGAGGCAGCGGCCGAGCAGTACGTC.